A selection of T cell receptor beta chains follows, all from one sample in a study of control samples from healthy donors and cancer patients. The protocol was immunoSEQ multiplex PCR, while the TCRdb copy is restricted to in-frame clones and leaves out a portion. Here the sample spans under 450,000 clones, 90% being singletons. The sample taken for sequencing was PBMCs. These receptors were collected from a man aged 40-55 years with head and neck cancer. Both conserved end residues are part of each CDR3. Each record gives: V gene, clone size, D gene, J gene, CDR3 DNA, CDR3 protein. A D gene is named only where the DNA matches it firmly. A clone size is listed for some rows: how often the clone was seen (once, few, many), or a class if it is expanded.

TRBV11-2	-	-	TRBJ2-3	TGTGCCAGCAGCTTAGATTTCGGGGGTTCTCAGTATTTT	CASSLDFGGSQYF
TRBV6-1	few	-	TRBJ1-1	TGTGCCAGCAGTGAAAACTACTTGGCTGAAGCTTTCTTT	CASSENYLAEAFF
TRBV3-1/TRBV3-2	-	-	TRBJ1-5	TGTGCCAGCAGCCAACCAGGGAATCAGCCCCAGCATTTT	CASSQPGNQPQHF
TRBV7-8	-	-	TRBJ1-1	TGTGCCAGCAGTGGATTTCGGGTCTGGGACACTGAAGCTTTCTTT	CASSGFRVWDTEAFF
TRBV12-3/TRBV12-4	-	-	TRBJ2-7	TGTGCCAGCAGTTTCGACGGGCTCGAGCAGTACTTC	CASSFDGLEQYF
TRBV7-3	-	-	TRBJ2-1	TGTGCCAGCAGCTTAACGGGGGGTACCCGTGAGCAGTTCTTC	CASSLTGGTREQFF
TRBV19	-	-	TRBJ1-5	TGTGCCAGTAAGGGCCCAACGCAGCCCCAGCATTTT	CASKGPTQPQHF
TRBV9	-	TRBD1	TRBJ1-4	TGTGCCAGCAGCGACGGACAGGCGGTGGAAAAACTGTTTTTT	CASSDGQAVEKLFF
TRBV25-1	-	TRBD2	TRBJ2-3	TGTGCCAGCAGTGAAGGCCTAGCGGCCCGCGATACGCAGTATTTT	CASSEGLAARDTQYF
TRBV12-3/TRBV12-4	-	-	TRBJ2-7	TGTGCCAGCAGTTTTAGCCAGGGGCGAGAGCAGTACTTC	CASSFSQGREQYF
TRBV5-6	-	TRBD1	TRBJ2-5	TGTGCCAGCAGCGAGACAGGGGAGAGAGGGCGCGAGGAGACCCAGTACTTC	CASSETGERGREETQYF
TRBV6-6	-	-	TRBJ1-1	TGTGCCAGCAGTCCCAGGAACACTGAAGCTTTCTTT	CASSPRNTEAFF
TRBV29-1	-	TRBD1	TRBJ1-6	TGCAGCGTGCGTGGCGGGACAGCAAATTCACCCCTCCACTTT	CSVRGGTANSPLHF
TRBV18	-	-	TRBJ1-2	TGTGCCAGCTCACCACAGGGTGGTAAGGGCTACACCTTC	CASSPQGGKGYTF
TRBV5-1	-	-	TRBJ2-5	TGCGCCAGCAGCATCGGGACACAACAAGAGACCCAGTACTTC	CASSIGTQQETQYF
TRBV18	-	-	TRBJ2-7	TGTGCCAGCTCACCAGGGAAGGGGACCTACGAGCAGTACTTC	CASSPGKGTYEQYF
TRBV9	-	-	TRBJ2-7	TGTGCCAGCAGCGTAGGACGAAGCTCCTACGAGCAGTACTTC	CASSVGRSSYEQYF
TRBV28	-	TRBD1	TRBJ2-7	TGTGCCAGCAGTTTAAGACAGGGCTACGAGCAGTACTTC	CASSLRQGYEQYF
TRBV27	-	-	TRBJ1-5	TGTGCCAGCAGCCAGCAGGGGCAACTTAGCAATCAGCCCCAGCATTTT	CASSQQGQLSNQPQHF
TRBV28	-	TRBD1	TRBJ1-5	TGTGCCAGCAGTTTAGGGGACAGGGCGGCCAATCAGCCCCAGCATTTT	CASSLGDRAANQPQHF
TRBV2	-	TRBD2	TRBJ2-7	TGTGCCAGCGACAGCGGGAGCTCCTACGAGCAGTACTTC	CASDSGSSYEQYF
TRBV7-9	once	TRBD1	TRBJ2-5	TGTGCCAGCAGCCTACAGGACAGGGTCGGGACCCAGTACTTC	CASSLQDRVGTQYF
TRBV2	-	-	TRBJ1-1	TGTGCCAGCAGTGTCGGAAAGGCCCGGATGAACACTGAAGCTTTCTTT	CASSVGKARMNTEAFF
TRBV6-8	-	-	TRBJ2-1	TGTGCCAGCAGTTATAGGGTTTGGAGACTAAACAATGAGCAGTTCTTC	CASSYRVWRLNNEQFF